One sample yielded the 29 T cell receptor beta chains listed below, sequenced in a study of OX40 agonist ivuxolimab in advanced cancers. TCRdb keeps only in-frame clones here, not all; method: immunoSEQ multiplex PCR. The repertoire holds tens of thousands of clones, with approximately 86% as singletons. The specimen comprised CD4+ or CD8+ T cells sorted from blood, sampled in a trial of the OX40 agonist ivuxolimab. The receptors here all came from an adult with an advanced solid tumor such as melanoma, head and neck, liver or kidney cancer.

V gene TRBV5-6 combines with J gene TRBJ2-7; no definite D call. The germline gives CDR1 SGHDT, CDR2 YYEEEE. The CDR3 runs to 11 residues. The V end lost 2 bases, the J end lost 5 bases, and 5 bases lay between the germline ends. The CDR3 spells CASSFRDEQYF. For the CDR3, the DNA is TGTGCCAGCAGCTTTCGGGACGAGCAGTACTTC.

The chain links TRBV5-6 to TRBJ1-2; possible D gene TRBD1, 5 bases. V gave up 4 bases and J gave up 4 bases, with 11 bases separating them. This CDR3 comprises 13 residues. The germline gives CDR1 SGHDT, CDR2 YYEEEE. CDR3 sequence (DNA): TGTGCCAGCAGCCCGACAGAATCCTATGGCTACACCTTC. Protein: CASSPTESYGYTF.

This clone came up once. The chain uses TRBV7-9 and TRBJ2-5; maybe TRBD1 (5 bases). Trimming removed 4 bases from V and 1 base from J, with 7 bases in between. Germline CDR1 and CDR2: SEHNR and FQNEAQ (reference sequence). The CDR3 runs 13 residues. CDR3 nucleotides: TGTGCCAGCAGCTCCGACAGCCAAGAGACCCAGTACTTC. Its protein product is CASSSDSQETQYF.

The CDR3, as DNA: TGTGCCAGTTGGAACAGGGGGATGAACTATGGCTACACCTTC. It codes for CASWNRGMNYGYTF. This chain uses TRBV19 with TRBJ1-2; 8 positions agree with TRBD1. The germline CDR1 and CDR2 sequences are LNHDA and SQIVND (reference sequence). After removal of 8 bases from V and 2 bases from J, the junction contained 7 bases not matched to a gene. The CDR3 loop spans 14 amino acids.

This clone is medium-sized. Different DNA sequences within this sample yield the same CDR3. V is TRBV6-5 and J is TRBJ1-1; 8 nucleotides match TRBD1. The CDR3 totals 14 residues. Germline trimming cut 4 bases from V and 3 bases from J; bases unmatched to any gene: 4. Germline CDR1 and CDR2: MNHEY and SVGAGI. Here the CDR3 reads CASSSGGEDTEAFF. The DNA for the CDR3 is TGTGCCAGCAGTTCAGGGGGCGAGGACACTGAAGCTTTCTTT.

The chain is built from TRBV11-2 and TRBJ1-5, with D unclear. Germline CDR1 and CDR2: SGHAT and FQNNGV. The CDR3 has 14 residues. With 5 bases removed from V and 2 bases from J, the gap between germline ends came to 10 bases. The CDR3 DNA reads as TGTGCCAGCAGCGCGGGTGCTGGCAATCAGCCCCAGCATTTT. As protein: CASSAGAGNQPQHF.

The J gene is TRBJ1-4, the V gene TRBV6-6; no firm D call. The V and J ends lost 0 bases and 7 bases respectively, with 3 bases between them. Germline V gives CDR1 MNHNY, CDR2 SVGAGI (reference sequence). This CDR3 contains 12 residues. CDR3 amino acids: CASSYSGEKLFF. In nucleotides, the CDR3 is TGTGCCAGCAGTTACTCGGGTGAAAAACTGTTTTTT.

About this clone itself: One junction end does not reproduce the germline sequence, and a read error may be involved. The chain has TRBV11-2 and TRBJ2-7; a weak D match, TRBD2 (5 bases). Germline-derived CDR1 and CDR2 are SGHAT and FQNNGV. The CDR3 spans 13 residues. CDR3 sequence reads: CASSLDREQETAF. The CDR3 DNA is TGTGCCAGCAGCTTAGATCGGGAACAAGAAACCGCATTC.

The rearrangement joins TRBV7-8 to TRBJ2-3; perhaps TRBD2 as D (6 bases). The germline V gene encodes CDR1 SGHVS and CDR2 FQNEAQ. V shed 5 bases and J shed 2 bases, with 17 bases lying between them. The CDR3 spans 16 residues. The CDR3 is CASSRRPGGVTDTQYF. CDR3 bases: TGTGCCAGCAGCCGCCGACCCGGGGGAGTCACAGATACGCAGTATTTT.

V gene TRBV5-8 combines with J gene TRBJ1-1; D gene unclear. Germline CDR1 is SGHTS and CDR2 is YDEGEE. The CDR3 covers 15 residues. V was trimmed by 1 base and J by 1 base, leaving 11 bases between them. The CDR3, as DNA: TGTGCCAGCAGCTTGTTCTGGCAGAAGAACACTGAAGCTTTCTTT. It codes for CASSLFWQKNTEAFF.

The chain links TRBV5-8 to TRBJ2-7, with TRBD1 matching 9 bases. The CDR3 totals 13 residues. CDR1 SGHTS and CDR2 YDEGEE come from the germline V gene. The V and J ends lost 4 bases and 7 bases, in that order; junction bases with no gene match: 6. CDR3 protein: CASSHGTGFEQYF. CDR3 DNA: TGTGCCAGCAGCCACGGGACAGGGTTTGAGCAGTACTTC.

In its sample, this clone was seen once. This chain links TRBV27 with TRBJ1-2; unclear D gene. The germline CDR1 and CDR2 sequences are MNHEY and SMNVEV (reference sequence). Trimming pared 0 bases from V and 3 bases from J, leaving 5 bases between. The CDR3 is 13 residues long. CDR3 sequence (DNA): TGTGCCAGCAGTTTATCGGGCGACTATGGCTACACCTTC. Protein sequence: CASSLSGDYGYTF.

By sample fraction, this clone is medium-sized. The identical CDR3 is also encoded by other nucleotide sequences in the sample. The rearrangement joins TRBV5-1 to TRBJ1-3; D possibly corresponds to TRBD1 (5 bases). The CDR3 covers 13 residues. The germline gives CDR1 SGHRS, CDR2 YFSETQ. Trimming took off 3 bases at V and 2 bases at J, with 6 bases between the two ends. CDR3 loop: CASSSDTGNTIYF. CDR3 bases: TGCGCCAGCAGCTCGGACACTGGAAACACCATATATTTT.

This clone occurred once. The chain's CDR3 is CASSQDGTDYGYTF. The CDR3, as DNA: TGTGCCAGCAGCCAAGATGGGACAGACTATGGCTACACCTTC. This chain uses TRBV4-2 with TRBJ1-2; TRBD1 matches 7 bases. Germline loops: CDR1 LGHNA, CDR2 YNFKEQ. J was trimmed by 3 bases and V by 0 bases; bases with no gene match: 1. The CDR3 length is 14 residues.

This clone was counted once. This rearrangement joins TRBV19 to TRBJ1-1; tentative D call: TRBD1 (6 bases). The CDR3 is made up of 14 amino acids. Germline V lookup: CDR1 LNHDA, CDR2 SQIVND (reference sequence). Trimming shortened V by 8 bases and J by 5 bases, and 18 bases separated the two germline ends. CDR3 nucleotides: TGTGCCAGTCTCCATGGGGGCGGAGGTACTGAAGCTTTCTTT. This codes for CASLHGGGGTEAFF.

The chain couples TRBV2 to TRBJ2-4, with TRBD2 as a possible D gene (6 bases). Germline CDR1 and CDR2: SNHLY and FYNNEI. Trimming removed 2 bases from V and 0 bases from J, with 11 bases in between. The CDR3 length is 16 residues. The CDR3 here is CASSELRDLAKNIQYF. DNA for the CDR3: TGTGCCAGCAGTGAATTGCGGGACCTAGCCAAAAACATTCAGTACTTC.

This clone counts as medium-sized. The chain's CDR3 is CATSRAGGNQPQHF. In DNA, the CDR3 is TGTGCCACCAGCAGAGCCGGGGGGAATCAGCCCCAGCATTTT. J is TRBJ1-5 and V is TRBV15; D possibly corresponds to TRBD1 (5 bases). Trimming pared 1 base from V and 4 bases from J, leaving 8 bases between. Per the germline V gene, CDR1 is LNHNV and CDR2 is YYDKDF (reference sequence). The CDR3 is 14 amino acids.

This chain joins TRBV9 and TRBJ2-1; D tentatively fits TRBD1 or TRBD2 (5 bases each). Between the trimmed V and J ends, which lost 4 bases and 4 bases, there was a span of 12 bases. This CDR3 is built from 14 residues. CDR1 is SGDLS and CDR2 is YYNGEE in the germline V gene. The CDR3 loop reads CASSPRDPYNEQFF. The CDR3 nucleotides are TGTGCCAGCAGCCCCCGGGACCCTTACAATGAGCAGTTCTTC. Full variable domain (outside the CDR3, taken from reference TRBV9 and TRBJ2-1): DSGVTQTPKHLITATGQRVTLRCSPRSGDLSVYWYQQSLDQGLQFLIQYYNGEERAKGNILERFSAQQFPDLHSELNLSSLELGDSALYFCASSPRDPYNEQFFGPGTRLTVL.

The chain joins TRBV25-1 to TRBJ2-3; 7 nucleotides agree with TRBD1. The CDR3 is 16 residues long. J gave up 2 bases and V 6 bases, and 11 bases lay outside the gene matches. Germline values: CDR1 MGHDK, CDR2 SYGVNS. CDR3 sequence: CASSLQGVPDTDTQYF. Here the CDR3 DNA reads TGTGCCAGCAGCCTCCAGGGGGTTCCCGACACAGATACGCAGTATTTT.

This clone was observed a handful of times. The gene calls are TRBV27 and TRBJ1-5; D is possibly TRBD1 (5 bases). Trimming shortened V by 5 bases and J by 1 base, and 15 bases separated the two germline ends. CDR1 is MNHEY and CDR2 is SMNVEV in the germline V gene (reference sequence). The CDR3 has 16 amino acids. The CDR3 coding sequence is TGTGCCAGCAGTCCCTCAGGGTCTAGAAGCAATCAGCCCCAGCATTTT. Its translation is CASSPSGSRSNQPQHF.

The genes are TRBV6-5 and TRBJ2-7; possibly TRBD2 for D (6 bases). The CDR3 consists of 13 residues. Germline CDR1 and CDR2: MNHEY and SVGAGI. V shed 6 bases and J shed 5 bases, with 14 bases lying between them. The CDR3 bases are TGTGCCAGCAGCCATGGCGGGACCCACGAGCAGTACTTC. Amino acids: CASSHGGTHEQYF.

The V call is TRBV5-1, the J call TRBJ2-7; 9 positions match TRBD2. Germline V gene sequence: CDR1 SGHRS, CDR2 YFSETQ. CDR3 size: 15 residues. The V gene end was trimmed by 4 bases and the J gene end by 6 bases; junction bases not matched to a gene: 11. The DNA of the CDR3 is TGCGCCAGCAGCCCGGAGGCTAGCGGGGTATTCGAGCAGTACTTC. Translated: CASSPEASGVFEQYF.

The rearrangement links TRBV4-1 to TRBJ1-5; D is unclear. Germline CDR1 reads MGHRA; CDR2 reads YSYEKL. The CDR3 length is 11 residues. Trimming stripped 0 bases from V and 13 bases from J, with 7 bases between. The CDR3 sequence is CASSQDGMQHF. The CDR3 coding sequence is TGCGCCAGCAGCCAAGATGGAATGCAGCATTTT.

CDR3 protein: CASSGRQIGGDNQPQHF. The CDR3 coding sequence is TGTGCCAGCAGCGGTCGACAGATCGGCGGGGATAATCAGCCCCAGCATTTT. This rearrangement joins TRBV13 to TRBJ1-5; TRBD1 might be the D (5 bases). The CDR3 spans 17 residues. Germline CDR1 PRHDT, CDR2 FYEKMQ (reference sequence). Trimming pared 5 bases from V and 4 bases from J, leaving 21 bases between.

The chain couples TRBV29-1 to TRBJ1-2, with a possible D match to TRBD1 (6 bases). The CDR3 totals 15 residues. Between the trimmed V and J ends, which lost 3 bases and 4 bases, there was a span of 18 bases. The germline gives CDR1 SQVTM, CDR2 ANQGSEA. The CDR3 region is CSVDSGRGLSYGYTF. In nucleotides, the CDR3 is TGCAGCGTTGACTCCGGACGGGGGCTTTCCTATGGCTACACCTTC.

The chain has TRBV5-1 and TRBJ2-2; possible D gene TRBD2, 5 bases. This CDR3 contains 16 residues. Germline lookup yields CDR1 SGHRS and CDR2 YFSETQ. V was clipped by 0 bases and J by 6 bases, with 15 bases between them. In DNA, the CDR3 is TGCGCCAGCAGCTTGGATCCACTAGTGGGCCCCGGGGAGCTGTTTTTT. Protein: CASSLDPLVGPGELFF.

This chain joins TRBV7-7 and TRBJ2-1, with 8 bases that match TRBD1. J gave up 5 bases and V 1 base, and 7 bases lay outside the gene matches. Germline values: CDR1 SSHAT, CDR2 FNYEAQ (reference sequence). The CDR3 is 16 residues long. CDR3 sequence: CASSLDVTGDHNEQFF. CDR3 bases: TGTGCCAGCAGCTTAGACGTGACAGGGGACCACAATGAGCAGTTCTTC.

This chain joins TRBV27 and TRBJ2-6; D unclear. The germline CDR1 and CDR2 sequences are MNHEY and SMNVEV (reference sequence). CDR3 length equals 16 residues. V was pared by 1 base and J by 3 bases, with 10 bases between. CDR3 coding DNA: TGTGCCAGCAGTTTATACTCGTCGGTTGGGGCCAACGTCCTGACTTTC. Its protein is CASSLYSSVGANVLTF.

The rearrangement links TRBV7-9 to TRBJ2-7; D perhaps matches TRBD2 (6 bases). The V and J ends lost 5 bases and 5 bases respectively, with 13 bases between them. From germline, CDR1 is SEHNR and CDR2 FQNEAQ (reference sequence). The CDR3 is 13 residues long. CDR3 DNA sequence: TGTGCCAGCAGCCCCCGGGGGTATGACGAGCAGTACTTC. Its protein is CASSPRGYDEQYF.